This T cell receptor beta chain was captured in a study of blood T cell repertoires in COVID-19. The participants were between 18 and 89 years old and came from 24 US areas. Original processing notes: Quantification of nucleated cells was approximated via reference gene primer amplification. Clones were read by immunoSEQ multiplex PCR, and TCRdb kept only the in-frame ones, dropping some. For V, J and clone size, that table is used; D and trimming come from the DNA. The repertoire holds some 300,000 clones, with around 91% as singletons. The CDR3 length is 13 residues. V lost 2 bases and J lost 8; bases outside the gene matches: 5. Per germline, CDR1 SGHTA and CDR2 FQGNSA.

The J gene is TRBJ1-2, the V gene TRBV7-2; 7 positions match TRBD1. Sequenced input: PBMCs or T cells enriched from blood (not recorded which). This clonotype originated in a woman between 18 and 29 years old with acute COVID-19. As DNA, the CDR3 is TGTGCCAGCAGCTTATCTCAGGGGGTCGGCTACACCTTC. The encoded protein is CASSLSQGVGYTF.